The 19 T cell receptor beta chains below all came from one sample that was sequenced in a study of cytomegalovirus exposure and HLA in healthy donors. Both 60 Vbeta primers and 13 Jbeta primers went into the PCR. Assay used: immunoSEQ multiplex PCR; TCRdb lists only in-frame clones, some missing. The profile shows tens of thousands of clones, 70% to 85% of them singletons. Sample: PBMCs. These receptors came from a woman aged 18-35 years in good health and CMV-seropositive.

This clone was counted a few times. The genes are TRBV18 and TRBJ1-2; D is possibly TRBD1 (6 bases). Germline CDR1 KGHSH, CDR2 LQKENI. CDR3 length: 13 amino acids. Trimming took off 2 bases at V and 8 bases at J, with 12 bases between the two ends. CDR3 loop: CASSPRTASGYTF. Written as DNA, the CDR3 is TGTGCCAGCTCACCAAGGACAGCGAGCGGCTACACCTTC.

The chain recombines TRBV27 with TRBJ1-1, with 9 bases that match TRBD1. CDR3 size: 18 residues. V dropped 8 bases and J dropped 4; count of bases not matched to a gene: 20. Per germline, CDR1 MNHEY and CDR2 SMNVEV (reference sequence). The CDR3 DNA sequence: TGTGCCAGCCGCCCCCGAAAACAGGGGGCGCACAACGGCACTGAAGCTTTCTTT. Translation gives CASRPRKQGAHNGTEAFF.

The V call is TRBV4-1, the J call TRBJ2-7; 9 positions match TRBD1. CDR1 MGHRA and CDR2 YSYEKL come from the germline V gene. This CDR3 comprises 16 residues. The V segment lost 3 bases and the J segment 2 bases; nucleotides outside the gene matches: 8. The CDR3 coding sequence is TGCGCCAGCAGCCAGGGCGGGGACAGGGCTACCTACGAGCAGTACTTC. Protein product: CASSQGGDRATYEQYF.

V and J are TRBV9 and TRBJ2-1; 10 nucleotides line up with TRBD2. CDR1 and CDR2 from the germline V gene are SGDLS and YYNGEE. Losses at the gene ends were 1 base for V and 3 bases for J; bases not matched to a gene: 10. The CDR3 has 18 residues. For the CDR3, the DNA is TGTGCCAGCAGCGTACGAGGTAGCGGGGGGCCTATCTACAATGAGCAGTTCTTC. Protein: CASSVRGSGGPIYNEQFF.

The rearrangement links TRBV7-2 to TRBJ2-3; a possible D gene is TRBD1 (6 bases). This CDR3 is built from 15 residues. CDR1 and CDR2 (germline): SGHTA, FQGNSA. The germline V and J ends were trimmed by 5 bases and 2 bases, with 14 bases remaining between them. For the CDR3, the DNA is TGTGCCAGCAGCCTCTGGACAGACTCCACAGATACGCAGTATTTT. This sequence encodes CASSLWTDSTDTQYF.

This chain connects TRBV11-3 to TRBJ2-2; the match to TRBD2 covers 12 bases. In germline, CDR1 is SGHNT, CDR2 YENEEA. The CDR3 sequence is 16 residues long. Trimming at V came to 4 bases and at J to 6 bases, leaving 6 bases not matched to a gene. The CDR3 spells CASSSRLAGDPGELFF. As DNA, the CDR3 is TGTGCCAGCAGCTCCCGACTAGCGGGAGATCCCGGGGAGCTGTTTTTT.

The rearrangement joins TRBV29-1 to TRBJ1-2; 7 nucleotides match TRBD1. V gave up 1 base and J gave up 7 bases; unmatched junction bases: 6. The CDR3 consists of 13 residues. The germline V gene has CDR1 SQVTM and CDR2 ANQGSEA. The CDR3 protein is CSVEGAGGGGYTF. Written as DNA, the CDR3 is TGCAGCGTTGAAGGAGCAGGGGGAGGTGGCTACACCTTC. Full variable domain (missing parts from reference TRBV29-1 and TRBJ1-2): SAVISQKPSRDICQRGTSLTIQCQVDSQVTMMFWYRQQPGQSLTLIATANQGSEATYESGFVIDKFPISRPNLTFSTLTVSNMSPEDSSIYLCSVEGAGGGGYTFGSGTRLTVV.

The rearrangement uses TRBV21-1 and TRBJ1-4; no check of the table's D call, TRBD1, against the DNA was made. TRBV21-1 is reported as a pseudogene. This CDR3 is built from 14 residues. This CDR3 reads CASSNRSLDEKLFF. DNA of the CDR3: TGTGCCAGCAGCAACAGATCATTGGATGAAAAACTGTTTTTT.

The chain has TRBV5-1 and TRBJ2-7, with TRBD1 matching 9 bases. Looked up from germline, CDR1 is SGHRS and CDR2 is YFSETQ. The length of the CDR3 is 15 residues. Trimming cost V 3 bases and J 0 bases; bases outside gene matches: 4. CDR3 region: CASSWGTGSSYEQYF. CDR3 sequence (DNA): TGCGCCAGCAGCTGGGGGACAGGGAGCTCCTACGAGCAGTACTTC.

Written as DNA, the CDR3 is TGTGCCACCAGCACAACCCCTGGTCAGGGGAAACCCTCACCTATGGACTACACCTTC. Amino acid sequence: CATSTTPGQGKPSPMDYTF. The chain uses TRBV15 and TRBJ1-2; weak D call: TRBD1 (6 bases). The CDR3 runs to 19 residues. V dropped 4 bases and J dropped 10 bases, with 34 bases sitting between them. Germline lookup yields CDR1 LNHNV and CDR2 YYDKDF (reference sequence).

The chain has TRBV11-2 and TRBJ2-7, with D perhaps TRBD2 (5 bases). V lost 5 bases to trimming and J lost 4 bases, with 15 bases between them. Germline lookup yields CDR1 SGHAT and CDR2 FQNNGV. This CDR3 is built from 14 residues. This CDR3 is CASSHSGWDYEQYF. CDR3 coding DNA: TGTGCCAGCAGCCACAGCGGTTGGGATTACGAGCAGTACTTC.

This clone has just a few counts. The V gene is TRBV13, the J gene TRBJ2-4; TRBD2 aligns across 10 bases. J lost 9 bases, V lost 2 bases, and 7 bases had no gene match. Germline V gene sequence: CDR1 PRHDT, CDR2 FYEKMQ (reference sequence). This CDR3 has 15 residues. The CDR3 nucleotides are TGTGCCAGCAGCTTATTCGGGACTAGCGAGGGCATTCAGTACTTC. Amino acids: CASSLFGTSEGIQYF. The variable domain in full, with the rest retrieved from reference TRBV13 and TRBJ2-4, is AAGVIQSPRHLIKEKRETATLKCYPIPRHDTVYWYQQGPGQDPQFLISFYEKMQSDKGSIPDRFSAQQFSDYHSELNMSSLELGDSALYFCASSLFGTSEGIQYFGAGTRLSVL.

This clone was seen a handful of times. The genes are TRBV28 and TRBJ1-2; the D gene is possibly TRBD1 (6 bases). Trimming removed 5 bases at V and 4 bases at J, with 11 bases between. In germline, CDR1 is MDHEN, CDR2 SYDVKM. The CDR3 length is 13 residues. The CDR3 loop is CASSPGGGYGYTF. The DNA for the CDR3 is TGTGCCAGCAGTCCGGGGGGCGGCTATGGCTACACCTTC.

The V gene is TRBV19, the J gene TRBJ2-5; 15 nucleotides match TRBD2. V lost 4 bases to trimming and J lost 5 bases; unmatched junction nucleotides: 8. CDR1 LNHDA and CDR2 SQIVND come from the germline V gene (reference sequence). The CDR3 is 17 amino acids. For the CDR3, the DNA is TGTGCCAGTAGTACCGGACTAGCGGGGGGGCCGAGGGAGACCCAGTACTTC. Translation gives CASSTGLAGGPRETQYF.

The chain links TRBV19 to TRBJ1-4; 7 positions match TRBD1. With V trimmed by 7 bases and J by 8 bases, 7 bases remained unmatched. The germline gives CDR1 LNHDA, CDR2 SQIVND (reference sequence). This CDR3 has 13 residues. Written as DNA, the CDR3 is TGTGCCAGTAAAGACAGGGCCGGGGAAAAACTGTTTTTT. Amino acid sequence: CASKDRAGEKLFF.

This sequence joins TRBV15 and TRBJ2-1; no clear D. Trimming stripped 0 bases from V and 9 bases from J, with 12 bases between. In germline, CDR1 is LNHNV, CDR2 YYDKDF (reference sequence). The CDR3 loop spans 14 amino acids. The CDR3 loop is CATSRDRFNSEQFF. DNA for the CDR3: TGTGCCACCAGCAGAGATCGGTTCAATTCTGAGCAGTTCTTC.

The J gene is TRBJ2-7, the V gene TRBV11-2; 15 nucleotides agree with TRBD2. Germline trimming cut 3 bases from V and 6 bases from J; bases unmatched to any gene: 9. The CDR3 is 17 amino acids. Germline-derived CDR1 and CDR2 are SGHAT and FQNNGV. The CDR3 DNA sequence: TGTGCCAGCAGCTTGGGGACTAGCGGGAGGCGGGTCCTCGAGCAGTACTTC. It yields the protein CASSLGTSGRRVLEQYF.

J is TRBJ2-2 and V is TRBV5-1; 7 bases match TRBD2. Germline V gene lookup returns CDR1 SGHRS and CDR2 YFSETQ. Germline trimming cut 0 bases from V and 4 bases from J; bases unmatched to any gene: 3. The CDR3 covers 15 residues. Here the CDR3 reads CASSLEPGGTGELFF. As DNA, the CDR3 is TGCGCCAGCAGCTTGGAGCCGGGGGGCACCGGGGAGCTGTTTTTT.

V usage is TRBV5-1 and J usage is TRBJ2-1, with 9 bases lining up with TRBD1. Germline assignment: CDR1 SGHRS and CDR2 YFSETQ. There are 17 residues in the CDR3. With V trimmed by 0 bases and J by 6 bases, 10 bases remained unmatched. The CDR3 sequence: CASSLGGGTGSGNEQFF. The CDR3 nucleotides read TGCGCCAGCAGCTTGGGAGGAGGGACAGGGTCGGGCAATGAGCAGTTCTTC.